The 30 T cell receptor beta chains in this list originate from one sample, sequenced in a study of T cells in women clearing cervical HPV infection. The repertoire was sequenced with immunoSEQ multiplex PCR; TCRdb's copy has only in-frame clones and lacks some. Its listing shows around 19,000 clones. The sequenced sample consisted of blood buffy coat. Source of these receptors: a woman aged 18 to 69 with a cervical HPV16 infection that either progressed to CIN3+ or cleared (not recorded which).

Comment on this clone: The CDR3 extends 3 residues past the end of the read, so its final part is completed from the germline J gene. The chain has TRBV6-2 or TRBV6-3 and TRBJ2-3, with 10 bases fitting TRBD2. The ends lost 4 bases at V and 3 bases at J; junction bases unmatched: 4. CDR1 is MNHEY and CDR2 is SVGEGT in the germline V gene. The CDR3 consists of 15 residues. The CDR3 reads CASSSHSGRTDTQYF. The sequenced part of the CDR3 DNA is TGTGCCAGCAGTTCTCATAGCGGGAGGACAGATACG.

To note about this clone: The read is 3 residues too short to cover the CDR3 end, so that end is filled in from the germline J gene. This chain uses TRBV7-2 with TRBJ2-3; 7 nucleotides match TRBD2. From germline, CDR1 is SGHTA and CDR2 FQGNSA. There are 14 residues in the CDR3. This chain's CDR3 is CASSLVEGGETQYF. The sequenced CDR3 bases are TGTGCCAGCAGCTTAGTTGAGGGAGGGGAGACG.

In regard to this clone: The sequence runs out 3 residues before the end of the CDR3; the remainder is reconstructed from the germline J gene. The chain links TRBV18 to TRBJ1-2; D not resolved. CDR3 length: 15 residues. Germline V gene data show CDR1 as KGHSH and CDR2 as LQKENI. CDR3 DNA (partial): TGTGCCAGCTCACAACTAGCGGGAGAGTACAATGAC. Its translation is CASSQLAGEYND. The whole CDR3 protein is CASSQLAGEYNDYTF.

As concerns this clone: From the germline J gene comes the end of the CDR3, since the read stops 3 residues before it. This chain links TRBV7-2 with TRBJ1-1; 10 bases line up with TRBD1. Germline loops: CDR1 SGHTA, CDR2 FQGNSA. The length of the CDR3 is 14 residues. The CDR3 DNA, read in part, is TGTGCCAGCAGCTGGGACAGGGGCTCCTTGGAA. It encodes CASSWDRGSLE. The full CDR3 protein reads CASSWDRGSLEAFF.

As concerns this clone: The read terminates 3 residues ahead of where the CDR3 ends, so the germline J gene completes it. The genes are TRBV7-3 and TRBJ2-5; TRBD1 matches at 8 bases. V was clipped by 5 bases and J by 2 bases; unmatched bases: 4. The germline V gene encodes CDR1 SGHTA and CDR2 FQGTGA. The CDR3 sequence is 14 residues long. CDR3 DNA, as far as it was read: TGTGCCAGCAGCCTCGGGACAGGACAAGAGACC. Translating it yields CASSLGTGQET. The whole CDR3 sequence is CASSLGTGQETQYF.

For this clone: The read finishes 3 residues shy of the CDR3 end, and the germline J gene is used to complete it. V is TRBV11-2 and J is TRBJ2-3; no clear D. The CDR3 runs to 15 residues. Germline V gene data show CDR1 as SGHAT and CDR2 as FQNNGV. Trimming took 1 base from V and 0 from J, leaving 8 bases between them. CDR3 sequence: CASSLGYSSTDTQYF. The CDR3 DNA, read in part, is TGTGCCAGCAGCTTAGGGTACTCTAGCACAGATACG.

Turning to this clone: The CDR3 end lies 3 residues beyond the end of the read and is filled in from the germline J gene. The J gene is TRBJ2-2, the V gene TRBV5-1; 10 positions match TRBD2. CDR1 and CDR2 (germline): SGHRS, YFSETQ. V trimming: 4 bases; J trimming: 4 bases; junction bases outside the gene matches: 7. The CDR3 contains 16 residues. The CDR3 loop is CASSPPGLALTGELFF. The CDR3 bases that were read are TGCGCCAGCAGCCCCCCGGGACTAGCGCTCACCGGGGAG.

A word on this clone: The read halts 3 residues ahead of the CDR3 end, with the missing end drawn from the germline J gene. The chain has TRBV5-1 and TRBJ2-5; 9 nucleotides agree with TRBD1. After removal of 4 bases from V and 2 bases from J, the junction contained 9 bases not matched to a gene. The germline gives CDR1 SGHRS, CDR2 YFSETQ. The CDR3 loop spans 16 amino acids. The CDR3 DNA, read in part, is TGCGCCAGCAGCCCTACGGGGACAGGGATTCAAGAGACC. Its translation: CASSPTGTGIQET. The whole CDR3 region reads CASSPTGTGIQETQYF.

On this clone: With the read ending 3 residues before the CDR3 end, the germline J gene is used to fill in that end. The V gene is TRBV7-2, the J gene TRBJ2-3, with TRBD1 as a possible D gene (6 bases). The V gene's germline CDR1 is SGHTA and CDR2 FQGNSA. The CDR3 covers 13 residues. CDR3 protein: CASSPDRHQPQYF. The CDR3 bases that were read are TGTGCCAGCAGCCCGGACAGACATCAGCCG.

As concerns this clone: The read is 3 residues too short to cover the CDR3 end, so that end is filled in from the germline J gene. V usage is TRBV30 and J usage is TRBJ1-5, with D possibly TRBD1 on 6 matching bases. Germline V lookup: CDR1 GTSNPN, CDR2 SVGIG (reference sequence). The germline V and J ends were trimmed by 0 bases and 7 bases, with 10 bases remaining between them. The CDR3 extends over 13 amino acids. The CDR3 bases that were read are TGTGCCTGGAGTGTACAGGGTAGGCAGCCC. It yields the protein CAWSVQGRQP. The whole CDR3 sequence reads CAWSVQGRQPQHF.

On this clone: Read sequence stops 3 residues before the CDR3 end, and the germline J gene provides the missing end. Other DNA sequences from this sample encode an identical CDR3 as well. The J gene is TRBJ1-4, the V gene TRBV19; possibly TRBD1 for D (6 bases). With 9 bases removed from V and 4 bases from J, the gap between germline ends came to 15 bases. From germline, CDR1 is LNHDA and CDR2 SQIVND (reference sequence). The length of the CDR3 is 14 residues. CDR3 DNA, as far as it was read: TGTGCCAGCTCTCCGGGACAAGTTAATGAAAAA. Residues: CASSPGQVNEK. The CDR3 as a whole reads CASSPGQVNEKLFF.

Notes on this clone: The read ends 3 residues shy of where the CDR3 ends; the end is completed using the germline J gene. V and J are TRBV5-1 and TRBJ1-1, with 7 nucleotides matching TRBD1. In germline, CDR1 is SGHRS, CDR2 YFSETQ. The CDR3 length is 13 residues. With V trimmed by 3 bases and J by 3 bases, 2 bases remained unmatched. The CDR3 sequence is CASSSQGYTEAFF. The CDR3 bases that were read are TGCGCCAGCAGCTCACAGGGGTACACTGAA.

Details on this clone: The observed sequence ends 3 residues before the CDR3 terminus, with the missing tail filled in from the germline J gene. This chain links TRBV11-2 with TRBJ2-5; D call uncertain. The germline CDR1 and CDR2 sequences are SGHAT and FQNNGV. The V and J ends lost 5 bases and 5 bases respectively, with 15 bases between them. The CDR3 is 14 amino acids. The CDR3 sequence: CASSLATIGETQYF. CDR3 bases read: TGTGCCAGCAGCCTCGCCACGATCGGGGAGACC.

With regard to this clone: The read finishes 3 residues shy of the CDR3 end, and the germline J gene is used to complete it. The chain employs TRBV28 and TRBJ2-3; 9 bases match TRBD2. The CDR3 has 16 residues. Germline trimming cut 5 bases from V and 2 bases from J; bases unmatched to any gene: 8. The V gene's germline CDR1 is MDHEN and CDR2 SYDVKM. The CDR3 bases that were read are TGTGCCAGCAGTCCAACGACTAGCGGAGTCACAGATACG. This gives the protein CASSPTTSGVTDT. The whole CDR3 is CASSPTTSGVTDTQYF. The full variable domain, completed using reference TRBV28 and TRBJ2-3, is DVKVTQSSRYLVKRTGEKVFLECVQDMDHENMFWYRQDPGLGLRLIYFSYDVKMKEKGDIPEGYSVSREKKERFSLILESASTNQTSMYLCASSPTTSGVTDTQYFGPGTRLTVL.

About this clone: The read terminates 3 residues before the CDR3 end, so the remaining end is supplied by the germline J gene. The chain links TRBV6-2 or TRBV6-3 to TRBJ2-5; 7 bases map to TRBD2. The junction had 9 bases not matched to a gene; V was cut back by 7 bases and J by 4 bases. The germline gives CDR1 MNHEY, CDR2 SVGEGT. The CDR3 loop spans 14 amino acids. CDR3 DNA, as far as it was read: TGTGCCAGCACCAAAAGGGCTAGCGGAGAGACC. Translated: CASTKRASGET. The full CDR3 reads CASTKRASGETQYF.

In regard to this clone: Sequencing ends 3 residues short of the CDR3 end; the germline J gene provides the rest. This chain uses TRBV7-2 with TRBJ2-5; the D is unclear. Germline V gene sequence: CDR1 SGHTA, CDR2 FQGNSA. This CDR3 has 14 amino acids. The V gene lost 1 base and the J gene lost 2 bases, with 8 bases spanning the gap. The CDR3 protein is CASSLDSNQETQYF. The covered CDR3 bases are TGTGCCAGCAGCTTAGATAGCAATCAAGAGACC.

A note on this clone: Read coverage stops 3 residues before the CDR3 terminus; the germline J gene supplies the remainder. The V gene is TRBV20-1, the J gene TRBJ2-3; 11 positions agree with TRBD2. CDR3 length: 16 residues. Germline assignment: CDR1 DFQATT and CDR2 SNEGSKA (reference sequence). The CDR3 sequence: CSARSPGLAAQETQYF. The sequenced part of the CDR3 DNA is TGCAGTGCTAGGTCTCCGGGACTAGCGGCCCAAGAGACG.

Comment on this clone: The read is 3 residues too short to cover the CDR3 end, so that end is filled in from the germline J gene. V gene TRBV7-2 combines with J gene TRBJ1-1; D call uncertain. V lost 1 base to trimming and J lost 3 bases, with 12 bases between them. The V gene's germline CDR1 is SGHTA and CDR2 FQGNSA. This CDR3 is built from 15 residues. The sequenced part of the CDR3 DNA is TGTGCCAGCAGCTTAGGTAGTCCACGGGACACTGAA. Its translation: CASSLGSPRDTE. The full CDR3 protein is CASSLGSPRDTEAFF. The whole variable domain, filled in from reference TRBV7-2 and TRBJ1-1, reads GAGVSQSPSNKVTEKGKDVELRCDPISGHTALYWYRQSLGQGLEFLIYFQGNSAPDKSGLPSDRFSAERTGGSVSTLTIQRTQQEDSAVYLCASSLGSPRDTEAFFGQGTRLTVV.

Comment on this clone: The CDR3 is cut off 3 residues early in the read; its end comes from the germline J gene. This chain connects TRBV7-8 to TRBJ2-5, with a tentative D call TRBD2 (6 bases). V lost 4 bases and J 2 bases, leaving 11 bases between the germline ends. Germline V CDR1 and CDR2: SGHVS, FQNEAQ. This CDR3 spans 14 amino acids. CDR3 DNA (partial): TGTGCCAGCAGCTCCGGGGGTTATCAAGAGACC. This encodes CASSSGGYQET. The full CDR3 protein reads CASSSGGYQETQYF.

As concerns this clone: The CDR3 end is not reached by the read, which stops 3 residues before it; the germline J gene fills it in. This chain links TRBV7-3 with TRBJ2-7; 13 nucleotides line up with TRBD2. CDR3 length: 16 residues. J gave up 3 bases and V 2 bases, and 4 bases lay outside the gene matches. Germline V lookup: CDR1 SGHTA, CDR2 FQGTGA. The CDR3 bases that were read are TGTGCCAGCAGCTTAGATGGGACTAGCGGGGTCTACGAG. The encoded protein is CASSLDGTSGVYE. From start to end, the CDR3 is CASSLDGTSGVYEQYF.

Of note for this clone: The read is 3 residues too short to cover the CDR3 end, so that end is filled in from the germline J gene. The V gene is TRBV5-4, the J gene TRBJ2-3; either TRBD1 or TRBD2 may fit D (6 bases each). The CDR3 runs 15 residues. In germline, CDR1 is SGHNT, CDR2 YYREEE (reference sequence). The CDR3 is CASSPRGFERETQYF. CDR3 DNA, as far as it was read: TGTGCCAGCAGCCCGAGGGGGTTCGAACGGGAGACG.

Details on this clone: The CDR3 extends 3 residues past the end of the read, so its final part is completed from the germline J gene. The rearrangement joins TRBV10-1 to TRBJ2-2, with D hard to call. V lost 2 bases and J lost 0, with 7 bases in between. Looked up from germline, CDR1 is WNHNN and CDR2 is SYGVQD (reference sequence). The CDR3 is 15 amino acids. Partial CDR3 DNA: TGCGCCAGCAGTGAGGAAGGTTCGAACACCGGGGAG. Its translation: CASSEEGSNTGE. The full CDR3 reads CASSEEGSNTGELFF.

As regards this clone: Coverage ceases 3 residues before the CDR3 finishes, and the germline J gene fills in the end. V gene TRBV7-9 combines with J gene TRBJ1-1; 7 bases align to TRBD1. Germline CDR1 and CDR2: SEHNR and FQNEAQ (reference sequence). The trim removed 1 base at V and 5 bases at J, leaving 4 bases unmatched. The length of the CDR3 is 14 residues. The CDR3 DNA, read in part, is TGTGCCAGCAGCTTAGAGGGGGCGAATACTGAA. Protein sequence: CASSLEGANTE. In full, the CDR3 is CASSLEGANTEAFF.

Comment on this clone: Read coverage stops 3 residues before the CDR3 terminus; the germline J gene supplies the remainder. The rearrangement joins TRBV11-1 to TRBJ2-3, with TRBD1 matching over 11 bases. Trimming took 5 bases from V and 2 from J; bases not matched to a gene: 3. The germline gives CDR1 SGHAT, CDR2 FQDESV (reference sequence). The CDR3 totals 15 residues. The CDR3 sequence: CASSPGQGVTDTQYF. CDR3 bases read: TGTGCCAGCAGCCCGGGACAGGGGGTCACAGATACG.

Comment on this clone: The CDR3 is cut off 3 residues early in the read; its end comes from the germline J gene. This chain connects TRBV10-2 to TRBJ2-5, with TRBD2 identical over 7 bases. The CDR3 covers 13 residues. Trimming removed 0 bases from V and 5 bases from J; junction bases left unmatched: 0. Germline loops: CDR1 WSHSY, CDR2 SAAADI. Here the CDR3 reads CASSESRGETQYF. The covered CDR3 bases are TGCGCCAGCAGTGAGTCGCGGGGGGAGACC.

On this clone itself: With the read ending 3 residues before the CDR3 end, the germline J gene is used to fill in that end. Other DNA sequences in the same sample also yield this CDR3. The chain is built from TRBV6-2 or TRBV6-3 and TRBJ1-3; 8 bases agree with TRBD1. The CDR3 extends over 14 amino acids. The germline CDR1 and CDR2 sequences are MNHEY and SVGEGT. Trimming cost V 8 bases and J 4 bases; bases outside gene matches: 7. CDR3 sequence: CASGGQGIGNTIYF. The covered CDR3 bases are TGTGCCAGCGGAGGACAGGGCATCGGAAACACC.

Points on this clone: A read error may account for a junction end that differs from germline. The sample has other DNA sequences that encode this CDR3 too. The covered CDR3 bases are TGTGCCAGCAGCCTTAAACAGGGAGGGAACTATGGT. Protein: CASSLKQGGNYG. The complete CDR3 sequence is CASSLKQGGNYGYTF. The chain recombines TRBV5-5 with TRBJ1-2, with TRBD1 as a possible D gene (6 bases). The CDR3 end lies 3 residues beyond the end of the read and is filled in from the germline J gene. There are 15 residues in the CDR3. Germline values: CDR1 SGHKS, CDR2 YYEKEE (reference sequence).

The CDR3 DNA, read in part, is TGTGCCAGCAACCCCCCCGGGACATTACGGAACACTGAA. Translating it yields CASNPPGTLRNTE. The full-length CDR3 reads as CASNPPGTLRNTEAFF. V and J are TRBV28 and TRBJ1-1; possibly TRBD1 for D (6 bases). The CDR3 extends 3 residues past the end of the read, so its final part is completed from the germline J gene. Germline lookup yields CDR1 MDHEN and CDR2 SYDVKM. Trimming left V 7 bases short and J 1 base short, with 19 bases between. The CDR3 consists of 16 residues.

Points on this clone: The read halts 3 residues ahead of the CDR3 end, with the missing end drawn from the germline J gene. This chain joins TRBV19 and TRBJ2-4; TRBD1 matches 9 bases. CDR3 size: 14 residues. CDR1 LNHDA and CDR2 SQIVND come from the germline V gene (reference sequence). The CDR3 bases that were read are TGTGCCAGTAGCGCGGGACAGGGAAATGGAGGT. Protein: CASSAGQGNGG. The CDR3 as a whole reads CASSAGQGNGGQYF. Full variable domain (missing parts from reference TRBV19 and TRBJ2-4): DGGITQSPKYLFRKEGQNVTLSCEQNLNHDAMYWYRQDPGQGLRLIYYSQIVNDFQKGDIAEGYSVSREKKESFPLTVTSAQKNPTAFYLCASSAGQGNGGQYFGAGTRLSVL.

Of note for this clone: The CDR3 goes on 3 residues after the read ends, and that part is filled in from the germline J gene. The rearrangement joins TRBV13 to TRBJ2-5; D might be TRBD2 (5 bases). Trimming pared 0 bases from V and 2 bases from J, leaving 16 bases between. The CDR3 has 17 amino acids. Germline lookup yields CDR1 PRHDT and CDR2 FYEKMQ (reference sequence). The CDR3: CASSLGRGGLSQETQYF. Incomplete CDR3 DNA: TGTGCCAGCAGCTTAGGTCGTGGAGGACTCAGTCAAGAGACC.